The T cell receptor (beta chain) under discussion was sequenced for a study of CD8+ T cells in alopecia areata. Overall study: Treated patients received oral tofacitinib, 5 to 10 mg twice daily. Broader study findings: Although TCR sharing was seen in mice, sharing across patients was less clear, possibly for HLA-related reasons. Elevated clonality characterized lesional scalp relative to normal scalp, particularly in alopecia totalis/universalis. A large proportion of expanded lesional clones were detected persisting in scalp and blood during tofacitinib.

Treatment in this sample: oral pan-JAK inhibitor, 5-10 mg twice daily. This clone was counted between two and nine times. Its antigen is still unknown. Germline V gene data show CDR1 as SEHNR and CDR2 as FQNEAQ (reference sequence). Between the trimmed V and J ends, which lost 5 bases and 7 bases, there was a span of 14 bases. The CDR3 is 14 amino acids. Isolated RNA was reverse transcribed into cDNA used as the sequencing template. The protocol was immunoSEQ multiplex PCR, while the TCRdb copy is restricted to in-frame clones and leaves out a portion. The sample records under 300,000 clones, over 45% being singletons.

This clonotype was sampled from a human donor with alopecia areata. The sample in question was CD4+ T cells sorted from blood, obtained around week 54, from a patient treated with tofacitinib. This chain uses TRBV7-9 with TRBJ1-4, with D possibly being TRBD1 (6 bases). The CDR3 sequence: CASSPGGQGEKLFF. The CDR3 nucleotides are TGTGCCAGCAGCCCCGGGGGGCAGGGTGAAAAACTGTTTTTT.